This TCR beta chain was identified in a study of post-analysis software for immune sequencing data. Study-level information: The courses of disease that were included comprised relapsing-remitting, secondary progressive and progressive-relapsing multiple sclerosis.

The library was made from cDNA and included unique molecular identifiers. T cells numbering roughly 0.95 to 11 million gave rise to around 460,000 cDNA molecules. One entry per CDR3 protein, called by TCRdb with MiXCR from the PCR reads. Here the sample spans around 500,000 distinct CDR3 sequences, around 31% being singletons. The CDR3 is 13 residues long. From germline, CDR1 is SGHVS and CDR2 FNYEAQ. V was cut by 5 bases and J by 5 bases, with 11 bases left in between. Study conclusions and caveats: Strong co-clustering by F measure linked samples that shared a preparation batch. Versus controls, multiple sclerosis patients showed significantly lower diversity (normalized Chao1). TRBV5-6, TRBV5-1 and TRBV20-1 belonged to a set of roughly 5 TRBV segments that were more frequent in patients than controls.

Points on this clonotype: Its target is not known.

V gene TRBV7-6 combines with J gene TRBJ2-3; D gene unclear. What was sequenced was blood. The receptor comes from a girl younger than 18 with multiple sclerosis. The CDR3 here is CASSRNPRDTQYF. The DNA of the CDR3 is TGTGCCAGCAGCCGGAATCCCCGAGATACGCAGTATTTT.